This T cell receptor beta chain stems from a study of control samples from healthy donors and cancer patients. The assay was immunoSEQ multiplex PCR, and TCRdb's table has in-frame clones only and misses some. The data contain around 94,000 clones, roughly nine tenths of them seen just once; the ten biggest clones take up less than 2.5%. This clone was picked up one time. This CDR3 is 15 amino acids long. Germline values: CDR1 MGHRA, CDR2 YSYEKL. Trimming removed 1 base from V and 7 bases from J; junction bases left unmatched: 7. The chain has TRBV4-1 and TRBJ2-1; 7 bases match TRBD2. The sequenced material came from blood. This TCR was sampled from a young woman in good health. The CDR3 protein is CASSQVIGRYNEQFF. DNA for the CDR3: TGCGCCAGCAGCCAAGTGATCGGGAGGTATAATGAGCAGTTCTTC.